This TCR beta chain was recovered during a study of a mutant IDH1 vaccine in newly diagnosed glioma (dated by TCRdb to the early 2020s). For the wider study: Vaccination started 4-6 weeks after radiotherapy alone, or was given together with temozolomide cycles in the groups whose treatment included chemotherapy. The 30 to 40 treated patients were approximately 62% male and approximately 40% female, with a mean age of about 43 years. Before enrollment, most patients had been given radiochemotherapy with temozolomide as standard therapy, while the rest had received either radiotherapy alone or temozolomide alone. Visit V12 was the week-35 safety follow-up and visit V13 was the week-47 end of study. Peripheral blood was drawn at six visits: V03 (baseline), V05, V07, V10, V12 and V13. Longitudinal TCRB deep sequencing was performed for 20 to 25 treated patients wherever samples were available for exploratory analyses.

V sheds 5 bases and J sheds 3 bases, leaving 14 bases between their ends. Spanning cysteine to phenylalanine, the CDR3 consists of 14 amino acids. Solely the CDR3 DNA is kept, with 42 bases framed from the first base. CDR1 MNHEY and CDR2 SMNVEV are derived from the germline V gene (reference sequence). Details on this clone: Its antigen remains undetermined. Base qualities are not provided; no much larger clone lies one nucleotide away.

The sample's time point, from its label and the paper: week 47, end of study. Every vaccine dose consisted of 300 ug of a 20-mer mutant IDH1 peptide in Montanide, administered subcutaneously together with topical imiquimod. Patients received eight vaccinations in weeks 1, 3, 5, 7, 11, 15, 19 and 23, corresponding to visits V03 through V10. Donors had newly diagnosed WHO grade 3 or 4 IDH1-mutant astrocytomas with loss of nuclear ATRX. The samples were drawn from NOA16, a multicentre, single-arm, open-label phase I trial in Germany that tested a mutant IDH1 peptide vaccine in humans for the first time. Genomic DNA for TCRB sequencing was isolated from EDTA blood with the DNeasy Blood and Tissue Kit. The method was the immunoSEQ multiplex PCR assay. The hsTCRB Kit was used according to the manufacturer's protocol to amplify rearranged TCR beta chain sequences. Sequencing of TCRB libraries was carried out on an Illumina MiSeq. Regarding the original processing steps: Demultiplexing, trimming and gene mapping were performed with the kit vendor's proprietary platform. In its TCRdb copy, this immuneACCESS table keeps in-frame sequences only and misses some clones. Where compared with another copy, unresolved V genes explain less than half of these, and the others have no known cause. Clonal size and the V and J genes are those of that table, whereas D and trimming came from the DNA. This sample is represented by around 54,000 clones; less than 90% of them were singletons. The ten most abundant clones make up over 2.5% of the sample.

Results the study describes overall, beyond this receptor: According to the authors, sample limitations meant that analyses of patient blood samples could not be reproduced. Pseudoprogression seemed to be unrelated to changes in the top peripheral T cell clonotypes found by TCRB sequencing. PBMC samples for TCRB deep sequencing were selected based on availability. Immune responses induced by the vaccine were seen in around 94% of patients across multiple MHC alleles.

This receptor was obtained from a woman aged 45-59 years with glioma. The chain is encoded by TRBV27 joined to TRBJ2-7; the D assignment is uncertain and may be TRBD1 or TRBD2, with 5 bases supporting each. Sequencing was performed on PBMCs, taken from a glioma patient whose treatment included an IDH1 peptide vaccine. The sequenced DNA: TGTGCCAGCAGTACCCGGGACCGGCACTACGAGCAGTACTTC. Its coded protein is CASSTRDRHYEQYF.